Listed below are T cell receptor beta chains from one sample, sequenced in a study of T-cell reconstitution after alpha-beta-depleted transplantation in children. TCRdb processed the PCR reads anew with MiXCR; each CDR3 protein has one entry. The data contain 610,000 or so distinct CDR3 sequences, 25% to 30% of them seen just once; the ten biggest clones take up around a third. The specimen comprised PBMCs, sampled before TCRalphabeta/CD19-depleted stem cell transplant. The receptors were gathered from a boy under two years old with Wiskott-Aldrich syndrome, due to receive a stem cell transplant. The CDR3 runs from the conserved cysteine through the conserved F or W. The D gene is left open where the match is weak. Where a row states a size, it is once, few, many or the class of an expanded clone; other rows omit it.

J gene,D gene,clone size,V gene,CDR3 protein,CDR3 DNA
TRBJ2-5,NA,NA,TRBV4-2,CASSQHDDSDQETQYF,TGTGCCAGCAGCCAACACGACGACTCTGACCAAGAGACCCAGTACTTC
TRBJ2-5,NA,NA,TRBV19,CASKKRGGETQYF,TGTGCCAGTAAAAAGAGGGGCGGGGAGACCCAGTACTTC
TRBJ2-5,TRBD1,NA,TRBV5-1,CASSSRTGRKTQYF,TGCGCCAGCAGCTCACGGACAGGGCGAAAGACCCAGTACTTC
TRBJ2-3,NA,few,TRBV20-1,CSARVVTGDDTQYF,TGCAGTGCTAGAGTAGTGACAGGAGATGATACGCAGTATTTT
TRBJ1-5,NA,few,TRBV19,CATSWGYRLNTDQPQHF,TGTGCCACGTCTTGGGGATACAGACTTAATACCGATCAGCCCCAGCATTTT
TRBJ2-2,TRBD2,NA,TRBV5-1,CAGSLRAGVDTGELFF,TGCGCCGGCAGCTTGAGGGCGGGAGTTGATACCGGGGAGCTGTTTTTT
TRBJ1-2,TRBD1,NA,TRBV3-1,CASSEYRGYGYTF,TGTGCCAGCAGCGAATACAGGGGGTATGGCTACACCTTC
TRBJ2-3,NA,NA,TRBV4-2,CASSQESRRNTDTQYF,TGTGCCAGCAGCCAAGAATCGCGACGGAACACAGATACGCAGTATTTC
TRBJ2-3,TRBD2,few,TRBV3-1,CASSPRAGRGTSDPHLF,TGTGCCAGCAGCCCTCGCGCAGGGAGGGGGACTAGCGACCCCCATTTATTT
TRBJ2-3,NA,once,TRBV7-6,CASSLGSSRGDTQYF,TGTGCCAGCAGCTTAGGTAGCAGTAGAGGAGATACGCAGTATTTT
TRBJ1-1,NA,NA,TRBV6-5,CASIYGLNTEAFF,TGTGCCAGCATTTACGGTTTGAACACTGAAGCTTTCTTT
TRBJ2-1,TRBD2,NA,TRBV6-1,CASSEPGLAGGKQFF,TGTGCCAGCAGTGAACCGGGACTAGCGGGAGGAAAGCAGTTCTTC
TRBJ2-7,NA,NA,TRBV4-2,CASSQLIGVSYEQYF,TGTGCCAGCAGCCAGTTAATTGGGGTGAGCTACGAGCAGTACTTC
TRBJ1-1,TRBD1,NA,TRBV10-3,CAISHRGQGHTEAFF,TGTGCCATCAGTCATAGGGGACAGGGGCACACTGAAGCTTTCTTT
TRBJ2-1,TRBD1,NA,TRBV5-1,CASSLLDRGSYNEQFF,TGCGCCAGCAGCTTGTTGGACAGGGGGTCCTACAATGAGCAGTTCTTC
TRBJ2-7,NA,once,TRBV30,CASGWGEQYF,TGTGCCTCGGGCTGGGGGGAGCAGTACTTC
TRBJ2-3,TRBD2,many,TRBV5-1,CASSLGLAVTDTQYF,TGCGCCAGCAGCTTGGGGCTAGCGGTCACAGATACGCAGTATTTT
TRBJ1-1,NA,NA,TRBV6-1,CASSESTGYTEAFF,TGTGCCAGCAGTGAATCGACAGGATACACTGAAGCTTTCTTT
TRBJ1-5,NA,NA,TRBV19,CASSTGVHQPQHF,TGTGCCAGTAGTACAGGGGTCCATCAGCCCCAGCATTTT
TRBJ2-3,NA,few,TRBV7-2,CASSLGRGTGGTDTQYF,TGTGCCAGCAGCTTAGGCCGGGGCACGGGAGGCACAGATACGCAGTATTTT
TRBJ2-1,TRBD2,few,TRBV7-9,CASSFSSGRILFF,TGTGCCAGCAGCTTTTCTAGCGGGAGAATCCTGTTCTTC
TRBJ2-7,NA,few,TRBV29-1,CSVEVLATYEQYF,TGCAGCGTTGAAGTTCTAGCGACCTACGAGCAGTACTTC
TRBJ2-3,NA,NA,TRBV20-1,CSAALHAIPSTDTQYF,TGCAGTGCGGCACTACACGCGATTCCAAGCACAGATACGCAGTATTTT
TRBJ2-7,NA,NA,TRBV20-1,CSARNRASQYF,TGCAGTGCTAGGAACCGGGCCTCTCAGTACTTC
TRBJ2-7,NA,NA,TRBV12-3/TRBV12-4,CASSLRRGQSYEQYF,TGTGCCAGCAGTTTACGGCGGGGACAGTCCTACGAGCAGTACTTC
TRBJ2-3,NA,few,TRBV12-3/TRBV12-4,CASSNLGYTDTQYF,TGTGCCAGCAGTAATTTAGGGTACACAGATACGCAGTATTTT
TRBJ2-1,TRBD1,NA,TRBV7-6,CASSLNPGTGVNEQFF,TGTGCCAGCAGTCTTAATCCCGGGACAGGGGTCAATGAGCAGTTCTTC
TRBJ2-3,NA,NA,TRBV6-1,CASSESTSWTDTQYF,TGTGCCAGCAGTGAATCCACTAGCTGGACAGATACGCAGTATTTT
TRBJ2-7,TRBD1,NA,TRBV6-1,CASSEGGQTLYEQYF,TGTGCCAGCAGTGAAGGGGGACAGACCCTCTACGAGCAGTACTTC
TRBJ2-5,TRBD1,NA,TRBV15,CATSREAGTGYYETQYF,TGTGCCACCAGCAGAGAGGCCGGGACAGGGTATTACGAGACCCAGTACTTC
TRBJ2-4,TRBD1,NA,TRBV15,CATSGGTGGENIQYF,TGTGCCACCAGCGGAGGGACAGGGGGGGAAAACATTCAGTACTTC
TRBJ2-3,TRBD1,NA,TRBV5-1,CASSWGSRTGTSTDTQYF,TGCGCCAGCAGCTGGGGGAGTCGGACAGGGACGAGCACAGATACGCAGTATTTT
TRBJ2-5,NA,NA,TRBV29-1,CSVDGSQETQYF,TGCAGCGTTGATGGCTCCCAAGAGACCCAGTACTTC
TRBJ2-7,TRBD2,few,TRBV25-1,CASSERERIEQYF,TGTGCCAGCAGTGAGCGGGAGCGGATCGAGCAGTACTTC
TRBJ2-5,TRBD1,NA,TRBV6-2/TRBV6-3,CASSYQVRGSLSQETQYF,TGTGCCAGCAGTTATCAAGTCAGGGGGAGCCTCTCACAAGAGACCCAGTACTTC
TRBJ1-2,TRBD1,NA,TRBV27,CASRSQGTLTNYGYTF,TGTGCCAGCAGATCACAGGGGACACTCACAAACTATGGCTACACCTTC
TRBJ1-2,NA,NA,TRBV12-3/TRBV12-4,CASSLGGWYGYTF,TGTGCCAGCAGTTTAGGAGGGTGGTATGGCTACACCTTC
TRBJ2-1,TRBD1,NA,TRBV5-1,CASSLRGQGRQSEQFF,TGCGCCAGCAGCTTAAGGGGGCAGGGGCGGCAGAGTGAGCAGTTCTTC
TRBJ2-5,NA,NA,TRBV15,CATGSLPETQYF,TGTGCCACCGGGAGTTTGCCAGAGACCCAGTACTTC
TRBJ2-2,TRBD2,NA,TRBV7-9,CASSLARSGSSTGELFF,TGTGCCAGCAGCTTAGCGCGCAGCGGGAGCTCGACCGGGGAGCTGTTTTTT
TRBJ2-1,TRBD2,NA,TRBV5-1,CASSDPRLAPMPNNEQFF,TGCGCCAGCAGCGACCCTAGACTAGCCCCCATGCCTAACAATGAGCAGTTCTTC
TRBJ2-5,NA,once,TRBV20-1,CSAPRAEYQETQYF,TGCAGTGCTCCTAGAGCGGAGTACCAAGAGACCCAGTACTTC
TRBJ2-7,NA,NA,TRBV5-1,CASSFRDSIEQYF,TGCGCCAGCAGCTTCCGGGACTCCATAGAGCAGTACTTC
TRBJ1-6,NA,NA,TRBV28,CASSTIQGWDSPLHF,TGTGCCAGCAGTACGATACAGGGTTGGGATTCACCCCTCCACTTT
TRBJ1-5,TRBD1,NA,TRBV20-1,CCATPGQGRYSNQPQHF,TGCTGTGCTACCCCGGGACAGGGGCGCTATAGCAATCAGCCCCAGCATTTT
TRBJ2-7,NA,NA,TRBV6-2/TRBV6-3,CASSRGGVSGSYEQYF,TGTGCCAGCAGCCGCGGGGGCGTAAGTGGCTCCTACGAGCAGTACTTC
TRBJ1-2,NA,few,TRBV9,CASSVVDARDYGYTF,TGTGCCAGCAGCGTAGTGGATGCTAGGGACTATGGCTACACCTTC